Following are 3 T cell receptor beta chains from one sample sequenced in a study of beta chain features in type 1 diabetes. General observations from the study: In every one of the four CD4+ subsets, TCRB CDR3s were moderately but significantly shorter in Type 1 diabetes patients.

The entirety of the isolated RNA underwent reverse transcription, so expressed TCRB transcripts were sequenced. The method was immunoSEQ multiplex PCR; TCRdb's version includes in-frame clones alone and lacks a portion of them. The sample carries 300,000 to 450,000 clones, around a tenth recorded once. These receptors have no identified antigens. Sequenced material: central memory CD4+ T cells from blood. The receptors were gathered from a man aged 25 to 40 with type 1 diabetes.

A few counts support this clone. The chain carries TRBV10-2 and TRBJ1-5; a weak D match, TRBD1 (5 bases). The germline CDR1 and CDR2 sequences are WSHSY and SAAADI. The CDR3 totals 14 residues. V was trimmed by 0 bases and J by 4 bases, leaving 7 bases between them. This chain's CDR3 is CASSESQGNQPQHF. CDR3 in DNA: TGCGCCAGCAGTGAGTCTCAGGGAAATCAGCCCCAGCATTTT.

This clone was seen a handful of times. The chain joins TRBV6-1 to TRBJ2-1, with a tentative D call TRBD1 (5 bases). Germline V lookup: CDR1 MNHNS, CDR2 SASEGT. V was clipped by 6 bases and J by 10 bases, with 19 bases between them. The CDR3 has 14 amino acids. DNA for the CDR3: TGTGCCAGCAGGAACAACTGGGGCGGCTCCGAGCAGTTCTTC. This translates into CASRNNWGGSEQFF.

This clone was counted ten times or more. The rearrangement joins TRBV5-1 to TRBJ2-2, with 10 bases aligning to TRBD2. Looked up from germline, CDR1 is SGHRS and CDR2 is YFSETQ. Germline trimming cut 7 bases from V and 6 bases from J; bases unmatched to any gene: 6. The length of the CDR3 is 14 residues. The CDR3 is CASDGLAGAGELFF. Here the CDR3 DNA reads TGCGCCAGCGACGGGCTAGCGGGAGCCGGGGAGCTGTTTTTT.